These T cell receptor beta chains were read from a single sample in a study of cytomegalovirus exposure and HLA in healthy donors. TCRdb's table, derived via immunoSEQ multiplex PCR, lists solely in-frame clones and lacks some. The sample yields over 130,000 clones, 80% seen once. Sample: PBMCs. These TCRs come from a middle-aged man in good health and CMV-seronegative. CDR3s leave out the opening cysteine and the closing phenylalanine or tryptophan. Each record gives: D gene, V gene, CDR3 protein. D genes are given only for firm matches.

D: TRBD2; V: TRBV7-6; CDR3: ASSLVAGGPTYNEQF
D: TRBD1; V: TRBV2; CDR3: ASRQAGGRTNEKLF
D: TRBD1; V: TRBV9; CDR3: ASSYGTANEKLF
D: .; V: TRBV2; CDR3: ASSEALRGGTEAF
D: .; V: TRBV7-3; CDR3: ASSLPSTSAYNEQF
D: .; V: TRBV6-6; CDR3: ASSYNGGVAYEQY
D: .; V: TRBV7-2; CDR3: ASSLTGNTGELF
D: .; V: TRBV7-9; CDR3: ASSLEGHSYYGYT
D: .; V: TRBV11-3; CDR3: ASSLLLAGRTDTQY
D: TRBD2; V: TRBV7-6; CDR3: ASSLMSGGDTQY
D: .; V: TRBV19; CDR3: ASSIRVNTEAF
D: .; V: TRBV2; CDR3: ASSEVSTVYT
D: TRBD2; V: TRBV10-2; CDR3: ASVAGGNREQY
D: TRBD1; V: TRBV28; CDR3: ASSRGQPYGYT
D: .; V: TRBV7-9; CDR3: SSSLQGYEQY